This T cell receptor (beta chain) stems from a study of T cell responses to AZD1222 COVID-19 vaccine. Study at large: Doses given second, at about 4 or about 12 weeks, were pooled. Overall study findings and caveats: Mostly white British, mostly female donors; authors suggested clonal diversity may be underestimated. Spike-specific TCR breadth and depth both grew after two AZD1222 doses.

Method: immunoSEQ multiplex PCR; TCRdb's copy keeps in-frame clones and lacks some. The repertoire holds around 160,000 clones, with 90% to 95% as singletons. V was shortened by 0 bases and J by 5 bases, with 13 bases between the two germline ends. The CDR3 has 14 residues. Germline V gene data show CDR1 as SQVTM and CDR2 as ANQGSEA. In regard to this clone: Antigen unknown.

This TCR was recovered from an adult in good health. The rearrangement joins TRBV29-1 to TRBJ2-5; D possibly corresponds to TRBD2 (5 bases). Specimen: peripheral blood, collected on day 0 of AZD1222 vaccination. The CDR3 DNA follows: TGCAGCGTTGAAGATCGCCGGAGGAGGGAGACCCAGTACTTC. Its translation is CSVEDRRRRETQYF.